The clone carrying this TCR beta chain was observed a handful of times. Its antigen is not known. This specimen belongs to a study of T-cell reconstitution after alpha-beta-depleted transplantation in children. General study findings and limits: Several hundred expanded graft clones reportedly were the source of alpha-beta T cells about two months after transplant.

In germline, CDR1 is KGHDR, CDR2 SFDVKD. V lost 10 bases, J lost 8 bases, and 11 bases stayed unmatched. This CDR3 is 14 amino acids long. Library preparation (for TCRbeta) was performed with unique molecular identifiers. TCRdb re-called the PCR reads through MiXCR, storing one row per CDR3 protein. The data hold about a million distinct CDR3 sequences, with roughly 29% observed a single time. This TCR was sampled from a boy under two years old who had a stem cell transplant for SCID, so the T cells may come from the graft donor. The gene calls are TRBV24-1 and TRBJ2-1; TRBD1 aligns across 9 bases. The sample in question was PBMCs, mostly from graft donor cells, obtained 360 days after TCRalphabeta/CD19-depleted stem cell transplant. Here the CDR3 reads CATQRGQGIYEQFF. CDR3 coding DNA: TGTGCCACGCAGAGGGGACAGGGCATCTATGAGCAGTTCTTC.